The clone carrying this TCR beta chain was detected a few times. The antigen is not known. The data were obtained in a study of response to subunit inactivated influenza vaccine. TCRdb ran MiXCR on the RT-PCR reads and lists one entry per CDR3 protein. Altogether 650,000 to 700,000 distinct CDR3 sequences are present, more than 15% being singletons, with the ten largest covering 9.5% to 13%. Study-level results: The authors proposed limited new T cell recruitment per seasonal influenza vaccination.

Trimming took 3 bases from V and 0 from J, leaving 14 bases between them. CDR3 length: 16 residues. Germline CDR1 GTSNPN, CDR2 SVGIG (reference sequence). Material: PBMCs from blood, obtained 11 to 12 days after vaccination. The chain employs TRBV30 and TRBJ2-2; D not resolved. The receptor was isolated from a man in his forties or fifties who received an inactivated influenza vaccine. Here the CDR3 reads CAWRHPKRSNTGELFF. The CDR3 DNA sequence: TGTGCCTGGAGGCACCCCAAGCGTTCGAACACCGGGGAGCTGTTTTTT.